This is a list of T cell receptor beta chains from one sample in a study of blood T cell repertoires in COVID-19. Clones were read by immunoSEQ multiplex PCR, and TCRdb kept only the in-frame ones, dropping some. Here the sample spans about 180,000 clones, approximately 87% being singletons. The specimen sequenced was peripheral blood. These receptors came from a person aged 65 to 85 with COVID-19, enrolled during active disease. CDR3s include the opening cysteine and the closing phenylalanine or tryptophan. The D gene is left open where the match is weak. The size field is filled for only some rows; it gives once, few, many or a size class.

J: TRBJ1-6; length: 18; V: TRBV7-3; D: TRBD1; size: once; DNA: TGTGCCAGCAGCTCCCGATCGTCCTACAGGGGGGATAATTCACCCCTCCACTTT; CDR3: CASSSRSSYRGDNSPLHF
J: TRBJ2-7; length: 16; V: TRBV14; D: .; size: .; DNA: TGTGCCAGCAGCCAGGGGCGGGACAGACGTATTTACGAGCAGTACTTC; CDR3: CASSQGRDRRIYEQYF
J: TRBJ1-6; length: 12; V: TRBV27; D: .; size: few; DNA: TGTGCCAGCAGCCTTAGAGATTCACCCCTCCACTTT; CDR3: CASSLRDSPLHF
J: TRBJ1-2; length: 16; V: TRBV5-1; D: .; size: .; DNA: TGCGCCAGCAGCTTTATCCAGGGTGGAGCTAACTATGGCTACACCTTC; CDR3: CASSFIQGGANYGYTF
J: TRBJ1-1; length: 14; V: TRBV6-1; D: TRBD1; size: .; DNA: TGTGCCAGCAGTGAAAAGGGGGCCAACACTGAAGCTTTCTTT; CDR3: CASSEKGANTEAFF
J: TRBJ2-7; length: 11; V: TRBV29-1; D: .; size: .; DNA: TGCAGCGTTGAAGATCGGTACGAGCAGTACTTC; CDR3: CSVEDRYEQYF
J: TRBJ1-2; length: 15; V: TRBV5-1; D: TRBD1; size: .; DNA: TGCGCCAGCAGCTTGGGAGTTGACAGGGGAGATGGCTACACCTTC; CDR3: CASSLGVDRGDGYTF
J: TRBJ2-1; length: 15; V: TRBV6-5; D: TRBD2; size: .; DNA: TGTGCCAGCAGCCTAGCGGGGTGGGGGGAGGATGAGCAGTTCTTC; CDR3: CASSLAGWGEDEQFF
J: TRBJ1-4; length: 15; V: TRBV24-1; D: .; size: .; DNA: TGTGCCACCAGTGCAGGGATCACGGCTAATGAAAAACTGTTTTTT; CDR3: CATSAGITANEKLFF
J: TRBJ1-4; length: 16; V: TRBV5-1; D: .; size: .; DNA: TGCGCCAGCAGCTTGCTTGGCAGGGGAGCTAATGAAAAACTGTTTTTT; CDR3: CASSLLGRGANEKLFF
J: TRBJ1-5; length: 14; V: TRBV7-2; D: .; size: .; DNA: TGTGCCAGCAGCTTAAGTCGGGGGAATCAGCCCCAGCATTTT; CDR3: CASSLSRGNQPQHF
J: TRBJ1-6; length: 16; V: TRBV5-8; D: TRBD1; size: .; DNA: TGTGCCAGCAGCAACCCCATGACAGGGGGCGATTCACCCCTCCACTTT; CDR3: CASSNPMTGGDSPLHF
J: TRBJ2-5; length: 15; V: TRBV4-1; D: .; size: few; DNA: TGCGCCAGCAGCCGAGAAACAGGGTCCCTAGAGACCCAGTACTTC; CDR3: CASSRETGSLETQYF
J: TRBJ1-2; length: 13; V: TRBV27; D: TRBD1; size: .; DNA: TGTGCCAGCAGACCAGGGACAGTCTATGGCTACACCTTC; CDR3: CASRPGTVYGYTF
J: TRBJ1-2; length: 16; V: TRBV24-1; D: TRBD1; size: .; DNA: TGTGCCACCAGTGACCGTACCCCGGGACAGGGCTGGGGCTACACCTTC; CDR3: CATSDRTPGQGWGYTF
J: TRBJ1-2; length: 15; V: TRBV30; D: TRBD1; size: .; DNA: TGTGCCTGGAGTCAGCCGGGACAGGGAAGGGGTGGCTACACCTTC; CDR3: CAWSQPGQGRGGYTF
J: TRBJ1-1; length: 17; V: TRBV10-2; D: .; size: .; DNA: TGCGCCAGCAGGGTACAGGGTACGGGGAACCTGAACACTGAAGCTTTCTTT; CDR3: CASRVQGTGNLNTEAFF
J: TRBJ1-2; length: 14; V: TRBV2; D: .; size: .; DNA: TGTGCCAGCAGTGACCGGGGAACGAACTATGGCTACACCTTC; CDR3: CASSDRGTNYGYTF
J: TRBJ1-5; length: 16; V: TRBV10-3; D: .; size: .; DNA: TGTGCCATCAGTGCCTTTCCGGAGGACAGTAATCAGCCCCAGCATTTT; CDR3: CAISAFPEDSNQPQHF
J: TRBJ2-3; length: 18; V: TRBV5-1; D: TRBD2; size: .; DNA: TGCGCCAGCAGCTTGACCAGAAGCGGGAGTCGTGTACCAGATACGCAGTATTTT; CDR3: CASSLTRSGSRVPDTQYF
J: TRBJ2-2; length: 13; V: TRBV28; D: .; size: few; DNA: TGTGCCAGCAGGAGCGCCAACACCGGGGAGCTGTTTTTT; CDR3: CASRSANTGELFF
J: TRBJ1-2; length: 16; V: TRBV29-1; D: TRBD1; size: few; DNA: TGCAGCGTTGAAGGGGGACCGGGACAGGGGATCGATGGCTACACCTTC; CDR3: CSVEGGPGQGIDGYTF
J: TRBJ2-7; length: 14; V: TRBV19; D: TRBD2; size: .; DNA: TGTGCCACCGGACGGGGAGGGTTGATGCGCGAGCAGTACTTC; CDR3: CATGRGGLMREQYF
J: TRBJ2-5; length: 17; V: TRBV27; D: TRBD2; size: .; DNA: TGTGCCAGCAGTTGGCAGCCCCGGGGGGGGCAACAAGAGACCCAGTACTTC; CDR3: CASSWQPRGGQQETQYF
J: TRBJ1-2; length: 12; V: TRBV6-5; D: TRBD1; size: .; DNA: TGTGCCAGCAGTCCGGACAGGGGTGGCTACACCTTC; CDR3: CASSPDRGGYTF
J: TRBJ1-6; length: 16; V: TRBV27; D: TRBD1; size: .; DNA: TGTGCCAGCAGTTTAGGGACAGGGCCCTATAATTCACCCCTCCACTTT; CDR3: CASSLGTGPYNSPLHF
J: TRBJ2-5; length: 14; V: TRBV7-2; D: .; size: .; DNA: TGTGCCAGCAGCTTAGAGTGGGGAGAAGAGACCCAGTACTTC; CDR3: CASSLEWGEETQYF
J: TRBJ2-2; length: 14; V: TRBV6-2/TRBV6-3; D: .; size: few; DNA: TGTGCCAGCAGTTACTTACAGAACACCGGGGAGCTGTTTTTT; CDR3: CASSYLQNTGELFF
J: TRBJ1-2; length: 12; V: TRBV5-1; D: .; size: .; DNA: TGCGCCAGCAGTCCAGGGGCGGGTGGCTACACCTTC; CDR3: CASSPGAGGYTF
J: TRBJ2-5; length: 17; V: TRBV7-9; D: TRBD2; size: .; DNA: TGTGCCAGCAGCTTAGCGCAAGGTTTAGCGGGTGGTGAGACCCAGTACTTC; CDR3: CASSLAQGLAGGETQYF
J: TRBJ2-1; length: 13; V: TRBV29-1; D: TRBD2; size: .; DNA: TGCAGCGGGGCCGGAGCGGGGTTCGTTGAGCAGTTCTTC; CDR3: CSGAGAGFVEQFF
J: TRBJ2-5; length: 15; V: TRBV28; D: .; size: .; DNA: TGTGCCAGCAGTTTCCCCCAGGGGCTGCGAGAGACCCAGTACTTC; CDR3: CASSFPQGLRETQYF
J: TRBJ1-5; length: 16; V: TRBV7-9; D: TRBD1; size: once; DNA: TGTGCCAGCAGCCCCCACAGACAGGGGAATAATCAGCCCCAGCATTTT; CDR3: CASSPHRQGNNQPQHF
J: TRBJ2-2; length: 15; V: TRBV10-3; D: .; size: .; DNA: TGTGCCATCGAGGGCAGTACTCGATACACCGGGGAGCTGTTTTTT; CDR3: CAIEGSTRYTGELFF
J: TRBJ1-2; length: 14; V: TRBV9; D: TRBD1; size: .; DNA: TGTGCCAGCAGCGTCGCGGGACAGGGGTATGGCTACACCTTC; CDR3: CASSVAGQGYGYTF
J: TRBJ2-5; length: 12; V: TRBV12-3/TRBV12-4; D: TRBD2; size: .; DNA: TGTGCCAGCAGGACTAGCCTAGAGACCCAGTACTTC; CDR3: CASRTSLETQYF
J: TRBJ2-7; length: 15; V: TRBV6-5; D: TRBD1; size: .; DNA: TGTGCCAGCAGGGGACGCAGACAGGGGACCTACGAGCAGTACTTC; CDR3: CASRGRRQGTYEQYF
J: TRBJ2-2; length: 13; V: TRBV6-4; D: .; size: .; DNA: TGTGCCAGCAGTGCTAGCTACAGCGGGGAGCTGTTTTTT; CDR3: CASSASYSGELFF
J: TRBJ2-1; length: 16; V: TRBV5-6; D: TRBD1; size: .; DNA: TGTGCCAGCAGCTTTGGGACAGGGTTAACCCTAGTTGAGCAGTTCTTC; CDR3: CASSFGTGLTLVEQFF
J: TRBJ2-3; length: 15; V: TRBV7-9; D: TRBD1; size: .; DNA: TGTGCCAGCAGCAGGGACAGGGGGAACACAGATACGCAGTATTTT; CDR3: CASSRDRGNTDTQYF